Presented here are 20 T cell receptor beta chains from one specimen sequenced in a study of cytomegalovirus exposure and HLA in healthy donors (dated 2017 in TCRdb). Library construction relied on the immunoSEQ multiplex PCR assay. A mixture of 60 forward primers for TCR Vbeta segments and 13 reverse primers for TCR Jbeta segments was used in the multiplex PCR. TCRdb took over this immuneACCESS table, retaining in-frame rearrangements with V and J assigned. Such tables are incomplete; in checked studies, under half of the missing clones stem from an unresolved V gene, and the remainder is unexplained. In all, the sample holds some 110,000 clones, and about 16% of those were seen once. The top ten clones comprise over 0.65% of the sample. Sequencing used PBMCs. The receptors here all came from a female donor in good health and CMV-seronegative.

V gene TRBV4-1 combines with J gene TRBJ2-3, with TRBD2 matching 13 bases. Germline CDR1 reads MGHRA; CDR2 reads YSYEKL. The CDR3 sequence is 17 residues long. After removal of 5 bases from V and 0 bases from J, the junction contained 5 bases not matched to a gene. CDR3 loop: CASSAGTSGTSTDTQYF. Written as DNA, the CDR3 is TGCGCCAGCAGCGCCGGGACTAGCGGGACTAGCACAGATACGCAGTATTTT.

The chain uses TRBV5-1 and TRBJ1-2; tentatively, D is TRBD1 (6 bases). V dropped 2 bases and J dropped 4 bases, with 15 bases sitting between them. The length of the CDR3 is 15 residues. The germline CDR1 and CDR2 sequences are SGHRS and YFSETQ. CDR3 DNA sequence: TGCGCCAGCAGCTTAGGGACACCTTTAGGCTATGGCTACACCTTC. Translation gives CASSLGTPLGYGYTF.

The chain couples TRBV7-3 to TRBJ2-6; 10 bases agree with TRBD1. Germline CDR1 is SGHTA and CDR2 is FQGTGA. Trimming cost V 1 base and J 4 bases; bases outside gene matches: 7. The CDR3 loop spans 18 amino acids. CDR3 bases: TGTGCCAGCAGCTTAAGGGGACAGGGGTTGTTGGGGGCCAACGTCCTGACTTTC. It is translated as CASSLRGQGLLGANVLTF.

This sequence joins TRBV5-6 and TRBJ2-3; weak D call: TRBD1 (6 bases). This CDR3 comprises 16 residues. Trimming took off 4 bases at V and 0 bases at J, with 15 bases between the two ends. Germline V gene lookup returns CDR1 SGHDT and CDR2 YYEEEE. The CDR3 DNA is TGTGCCAGCAGCCCAGGGGCCCTTTTTAGCACAGATACGCAGTATTTT. The encoded protein is CASSPGALFSTDTQYF. The complete variable domain, with remaining parts taken from reference TRBV5-6 and TRBJ2-3, reads DAGVTQSPTHLIKTRGQQVTLRCSPKSGHDTVSWYQQALGQGPQFIFQYYEEEERQRGNFPDRFSGHQFPNYSSELNVNALLLGDSALYLCASSPGALFSTDTQYFGPGTRLTVL.

This clone was observed a handful of times. The rearrangement joins TRBV25-1 to TRBJ1-3; D is unresolved. The CDR3 runs to 14 residues. Germline V gives CDR1 MGHDK, CDR2 SYGVNS. V lost 6 bases to trimming and J lost 0 bases, with 9 bases between them. CDR3 residues: CASRETLSGNTIYF. The CDR3 nucleotides read TGTGCCAGCAGAGAGACACTCTCTGGAAACACCATATATTTT.

This chain connects TRBV18 to TRBJ1-1; D gene ambiguous. This CDR3 comprises 14 residues. The V gene lost 0 bases and the J gene lost 5 bases, with 10 bases spanning the gap. Germline V gene sequence: CDR1 KGHSH, CDR2 LQKENI. CDR3 residues: CASSPPHGSTEAFF. CDR3 DNA sequence: TGTGCCAGCTCACCACCACACGGGAGTACTGAAGCTTTCTTT.

This clone was picked up a small number of times. The V and J genes are TRBV6-1 and TRBJ1-6; D possibly corresponds to TRBD1 (6 bases). The V end lost 6 bases, the J end lost 13 bases, and 10 bases lay between the germline ends. CDR1 MNHNS and CDR2 SASEGT come from the germline V gene. The CDR3 covers 11 residues. The CDR3, as DNA: TGTGCCAGCAGCCGGGGGGCCCCCCTCCACTTT. It specifies CASSRGAPLHF.

The V gene is TRBV10-2, the J gene TRBJ2-7; 8 nucleotides line up with TRBD1. V trimming: 8 bases; J trimming: 2 bases; junction bases outside the gene matches: 8. The germline gives CDR1 WSHSY, CDR2 SAAADI. The CDR3 is 14 residues long. The CDR3 reads CASDIGQGAYEQYF. Here the CDR3 DNA reads TGCGCCAGCGACATAGGACAGGGAGCCTACGAGCAGTACTTC.

Ten or more counts support this clone. The chain couples TRBV7-2 to TRBJ1-2, with D possibly being TRBD1 (6 bases). CDR1 and CDR2 (germline): SGHTA, FQGNSA. This CDR3 is 13 amino acids long. V lost 3 bases, J lost 5 bases, and 10 bases lay in between. CDR3 DNA sequence: TGTGCCAGCAGCTTCGGACAGAGATATGGCTACACCTTC. Protein: CASSFGQRYGYTF.

The rearrangement joins TRBV19 to TRBJ1-1, with TRBD1 identical over 7 bases. Germline V gene data show CDR1 as LNHDA and CDR2 as SQIVND (reference sequence). The CDR3 loop spans 15 amino acids. V shed 5 bases, J shed 5 bases, and the junction held 11 bases outside the gene matches. The CDR3 loop reads CASSHRQGRGTEAFF. The DNA of the CDR3 is TGTGCCAGTAGTCACAGACAGGGAAGGGGTACTGAAGCTTTCTTT.

The chain carries TRBV15 and TRBJ1-1, with D unclear. This CDR3 is built from 14 residues. Per the germline V gene, CDR1 is LNHNV and CDR2 is YYDKDF (reference sequence). With 0 bases removed from V and 2 bases from J, the gap between germline ends came to 7 bases. The CDR3 DNA reads as TGTGCCACCAGCAGAGATCCGGTTAACACTGAAGCTTTCTTT. It yields the protein CATSRDPVNTEAFF. Together with reference TRBV15 and TRBJ1-1, the CDR3 gives the full variable domain: DAMVIQNPRYQVTQFGKPVTLSCSQTLNHNVMYWYQQKSSQAPKLLFHYYDKDFNNEADTPDNFQSRRPNTSFCFLDIRSPGLGDTAMYLCATSRDPVNTEAFFGQGTRLTVV.

This clone was detected only a few times. This sequence joins TRBV7-3 and TRBJ2-1; maybe TRBD1 (6 bases). The V end was cut by 5 bases, the J end by 10 bases, with 21 bases between. Germline V gene data show CDR1 as SGHTA and CDR2 as FQGTGA. This CDR3 is 15 amino acids long. Here the CDR3 reads CASSTHLGGANEQFF. Here the CDR3 DNA reads TGTGCCAGCAGCACCCACTTAGGGGGAGCAAACGAGCAGTTCTTC. Looking up the rest from reference TRBV7-3 and TRBJ2-1 gives the full variable domain: GAGVSQTPSNKVTEKGKYVELRCDPISGHTALYWYRQSLGQGPEFLIYFQGTGAADDSGLPNDRFFAVRPEGSVSTLKIQRTERGDSAVYLCASSTHLGGANEQFFGPGTRLTVL.

This clone has a handful of counts. V usage is TRBV5-1 and J usage is TRBJ2-5, with D possibly TRBD1 on 6 matching bases. The DNA matches TRBJ2-7 better at its end, which makes the J call doubtful. This CDR3 contains 16 residues. Germline loops: CDR1 SGHRS, CDR2 YFSETQ. DNA of the CDR3: TGCGCCAGCAGCTCTACCGGGACAACGGCGGCCTACGAGCAGTACTTC. Its protein is CASSSTGTTAAYEQYF.

This clone was counted a few times. The chain joins TRBV10-3 to TRBJ2-3; possible D gene TRBD1, 7 bases. CDR3 length: 14 amino acids. V was clipped by 10 bases and J by 0 bases, with 14 bases between them. Germline CDR1 ENHRY, CDR2 SYGVKD. CDR3 coding DNA: TGTGCCACCGGGGGACAGCCCAGCACAGATACGCAGTATTTT. This sequence encodes CATGGQPSTDTQYF.

The rearrangement uses TRBV6-1 and TRBJ2-2, with D tentatively TRBD1 (5 bases). Germline V gene data show CDR1 as MNHNS and CDR2 as SASEGT. Trimming removed 4 bases at V and 4 bases at J, with 13 bases between. CDR3 length: 15 amino acids. The CDR3 reads CASSVRQGGTGELFF. CDR3 coding DNA: TGTGCCAGCAGTGTCCGGCAGGGTGGCACCGGGGAGCTGTTTTTT.

The chain is built from TRBV25-1 and TRBJ1-1; unclear D gene. Per germline, CDR1 MGHDK and CDR2 SYGVNS. The CDR3 runs 13 residues. Trimming pared 1 base from V and 0 bases from J, leaving 3 bases between. The CDR3 bases are TGTGCCAGCAGTGAATCTGTGAACACTGAAGCTTTCTTT. It encodes CASSESVNTEAFF.

The rearrangement links TRBV21-1 to TRBJ2-3; TRBD1, the table's D call, was not compared with the DNA. TRBV21-1 is a documented pseudogene. The CDR3 is made up of 13 amino acids. The CDR3 loop reads CASTDSPTDTQYF. The CDR3 DNA reads TGTGCCAGCACGGACAGTCCCACAGATACGCAGTATTTT.

The V and J genes are TRBV5-6 and TRBJ1-1; 9 nucleotides line up with TRBD1. The CDR3 consists of 17 residues. V lost 5 bases, J lost 3 bases, and 14 bases stayed unmatched. Germline CDR1 and CDR2: SGHDT and YYEEEE. The CDR3 DNA is TGTGCCAGCAGGCGGCGGGACAGGGACGTTGACGACACTGAAGCTTTCTTT. Protein: CASRRRDRDVDDTEAFF. Drawing the rest from reference TRBV5-6 and TRBJ1-1, the complete variable domain is DAGVTQSPTHLIKTRGQQVTLRCSPKSGHDTVSWYQQALGQGPQFIFQYYEEEERQRGNFPDRFSGHQFPNYSSELNVNALLLGDSALYLCASRRRDRDVDDTEAFFGQGTRLTVV.

This clone has a handful of counts. The chain carries TRBV6-5 and TRBJ1-1; the D is unclear. The CDR3 contains 14 residues. Trimming took off 4 bases at V and 3 bases at J, with 12 bases between the two ends. In germline, CDR1 is MNHEY, CDR2 SVGAGI. The CDR3 DNA reads as TGTGCCAGCAGTTCCAAGGAGGAAGACACTGAAGCTTTCTTT. This codes for CASSSKEEDTEAFF.

This clone occurred a few times. The rearrangement joins TRBV7-9 to TRBJ1-5, with 8 bases aligning to TRBD1. The CDR3 has 15 amino acids. The germline CDR1 and CDR2 sequences are SEHNR and FQNEAQ (reference sequence). After removal of 1 base from V and 5 bases from J, the junction contained 4 bases not matched to a gene. CDR3 in DNA: TGTGCCAGCAGCTTAGGGGACAGGCTCCATCAGCCCCAGCATTTT. It translates to CASSLGDRLHQPQHF.